A selection of T cell receptor beta chains follows, all from one sample in a study of early T cells in non-severe SARS-CoV-2 infection. Via MiXCR, TCRdb re-called the 5' RACE reads, giving one row per CDR3 protein. The table lists 55,000 to 75,000 distinct CDR3 sequences, about 11% of them singletons. The material sequenced was whole blood. Receptor source: an adult who was a healthcare worker with PCR-confirmed SARS-CoV-2 infection or an uninfected control (not recorded which). CDR3s include the opening cysteine and the closing phenylalanine or tryptophan. Each record gives: CDR3 protein, CDR3 DNA, J gene, V gene, D gene, clone size. A D gene is named only where the DNA matches it firmly. A row's size may be missing; if present it is once, few, many or a size class.

CDR3 protein: CSAPLAGAKNIQYF
CDR3 DNA: TGCAGTGCCCCACTAGCGGGAGCCAAAAACATTCAGTACTTC
J gene: TRBJ2-4
V gene: TRBV20-1
D gene: TRBD2
clone size: .

CDR3 protein: CASSPGQNQPQHF
CDR3 DNA: TGTGCCAGCAGCCCGGGACAGAATCAGCCCCAGCATTTT
J gene: TRBJ1-5
V gene: TRBV5-6
D gene: TRBD1
clone size: .

CDR3 protein: CASSSGGSEQFF
CDR3 DNA: TGTGCCAGCAGTTCGGGAGGAAGTGAGCAGTTCTTC
J gene: TRBJ2-1
V gene: TRBV28
D gene: TRBD2
clone size: many

CDR3 protein: CASSGQPMEKLFF
CDR3 DNA: TGTGCCAGCAGTGGACAGCCAATGGAAAAACTGTTTTTT
J gene: TRBJ1-4
V gene: TRBV2
D gene: .
clone size: many

CDR3 protein: CASSLPGVEQFF
CDR3 DNA: TGTGCCAGCAGCTTACCGGGAGTGGAGCAGTTCTTC
J gene: TRBJ2-1
V gene: TRBV7-6
D gene: .
clone size: few

CDR3 protein: CSARWASGYETQYF
CDR3 DNA: TGCAGTGCTAGATGGGCTAGCGGGTACGAGACCCAGTACTTC
J gene: TRBJ2-5
V gene: TRBV20-1
D gene: TRBD2
clone size: medium-sized

CDR3 protein: CASSVSGEAFF
CDR3 DNA: TGTGCCAGCAGCGTCTCAGGGGAAGCTTTCTTT
J gene: TRBJ1-1
V gene: TRBV12-3/TRBV12-4
D gene: .
clone size: few

CDR3 protein: CASSIHRGDSYEQYF
CDR3 DNA: TGTGCCAGTAGTATCCACCGGGGGGATTCCTACGAGCAGTACTTC
J gene: TRBJ2-7
V gene: TRBV19
D gene: TRBD2
clone size: few

CDR3 protein: CASSFDPNEQFF
CDR3 DNA: TGTGCCAGCAGTTTCGATCCCAATGAGCAGTTCTTC
J gene: TRBJ2-1
V gene: TRBV12-3/TRBV12-4
D gene: .
clone size: .

CDR3 protein: CASSLQEGATEAFF
CDR3 DNA: TGCGCCAGCAGCTTGCAAGAGGGGGCGACTGAAGCTTTCTTT
J gene: TRBJ1-1
V gene: TRBV5-1
D gene: TRBD1
clone size: .

CDR3 protein: CASSGSREQYF
CDR3 DNA: TGTGCCAGCAGTGGGTCCCGCGAGCAGTACTTC
J gene: TRBJ2-7
V gene: TRBV28
D gene: .
clone size: .

CDR3 protein: CASEKQDRTDTQYF
CDR3 DNA: TGTGCCAGCGAAAAACAGGATAGGACAGATACGCAGTATTTT
J gene: TRBJ2-3
V gene: TRBV2
D gene: .
clone size: once

CDR3 protein: CSARDRAGASYEQYF
CDR3 DNA: TGCAGTGCTAGAGATAGGGCGGGAGCTTCCTACGAGCAGTACTTC
J gene: TRBJ2-7
V gene: TRBV20-1
D gene: TRBD2
clone size: .

CDR3 protein: CASNGQMSSYNEQFF
CDR3 DNA: TGTGCCAGCAATGGCCAGATGAGCTCCTACAATGAGCAGTTCTTC
J gene: TRBJ2-1
V gene: TRBV2
D gene: .
clone size: many

CDR3 protein: CASEGGTGEQFF
CDR3 DNA: TGCGCCAGCGAAGGCGGGACAGGGGAGCAGTTCTTC
J gene: TRBJ2-1
V gene: TRBV10-2
D gene: TRBD1
clone size: few

CDR3 protein: CASVSTGRTGELFF
CDR3 DNA: TGTGCCAGCGTCTCGACAGGGCGCACCGGGGAGCTGTTTTTT
J gene: TRBJ2-2
V gene: TRBV28
D gene: TRBD1
clone size: .

CDR3 protein: CASSVGGSTYEQYF
CDR3 DNA: TGTGCCAGCAGCGTAGGGGGGAGCACCTACGAGCAGTACTTC
J gene: TRBJ2-7
V gene: TRBV9
D gene: .
clone size: .

CDR3 protein: CSVAQPYEQYF
CDR3 DNA: TGCAGCGTCGCTCAGCCCTACGAGCAGTACTTC
J gene: TRBJ2-7
V gene: TRBV29-1
D gene: .
clone size: few

CDR3 protein: CASSLIAAQGGSETQYF
CDR3 DNA: TGTGCCAGCAGCTTAATCGCGGCGCAGGGTGGTAGCGAGACCCAGTACTTC
J gene: TRBJ2-5
V gene: TRBV11-2
D gene: .
clone size: many

CDR3 protein: CASSPRTAAYGYTF
CDR3 DNA: TGTGCCAGCAGCCCCCGGACAGCGGCTTATGGCTACACCTTC
J gene: TRBJ1-2
V gene: TRBV9
D gene: .
clone size: .

CDR3 protein: CASSLRGPVFF
CDR3 DNA: TGTGCCAGCAGTTTGAGGGGGCCGGTGTTCTTC
J gene: TRBJ2-1
V gene: TRBV28
D gene: TRBD1
clone size: many

CDR3 protein: CSASSGYGNTEAFF
CDR3 DNA: TGCAGTGCTAGTAGTGGGTATGGAAACACTGAAGCTTTCTTT
J gene: TRBJ1-1
V gene: TRBV20-1
D gene: .
clone size: many

CDR3 protein: CASSSGPGYEQYF
CDR3 DNA: TGTGCCAGCAGCTCGGGACCGGGTTACGAGCAGTACTTC
J gene: TRBJ2-7
V gene: TRBV7-2
D gene: .
clone size: .

CDR3 protein: CASSPTGPEQYF
CDR3 DNA: TGTGCCAGCAGTCCGACAGGGCCCGAGCAGTACTTC
J gene: TRBJ2-7
V gene: TRBV28
D gene: TRBD1
clone size: .

CDR3 protein: CASSGRANYEQYF
CDR3 DNA: TGTGCCAGTAGCGGGAGGGCGAACTACGAGCAGTACTTC
J gene: TRBJ2-7
V gene: TRBV25-1
D gene: TRBD2
clone size: .

CDR3 protein: CASSEAMGVTQYF
CDR3 DNA: TGTGCCAGCAGTGAAGCGATGGGGGTTACGCAGTATTTT
J gene: TRBJ2-3
V gene: TRBV6-1
D gene: .
clone size: .

CDR3 protein: CASSEQRGETQYF
CDR3 DNA: TGCGCCAGCAGTGAGCAGAGGGGGGAGACCCAGTACTTC
J gene: TRBJ2-5
V gene: TRBV10-1
D gene: .
clone size: .

CDR3 protein: CASSLLQGKEKLFF
CDR3 DNA: TGTGCCAGCAGCTTATTACAGGGGAAGGAAAAACTGTTTTTT
J gene: TRBJ1-4
V gene: TRBV7-8
D gene: TRBD1
clone size: many

CDR3 protein: CASSPTLAGGLVGELFF
CDR3 DNA: TGCGCCAGCAGCCCTACTCTAGCGGGAGGGCTCGTCGGGGAGCTGTTTTTT
J gene: TRBJ2-2
V gene: TRBV4-3
D gene: TRBD2
clone size: .

CDR3 protein: CASRAGTGAGQPQHF
CDR3 DNA: TGCGCCAGCAGGGCCGGGACAGGGGCCGGTCAGCCCCAGCATTTT
J gene: TRBJ1-5
V gene: TRBV10-2
D gene: TRBD1
clone size: many

CDR3 protein: CASVSQETQYF
CDR3 DNA: TGTGCCAGCGTATCCCAAGAGACCCAGTACTTC
J gene: TRBJ2-5
V gene: TRBV7-9
D gene: .
clone size: many

CDR3 protein: CASSPDLFRSGANVLTF
CDR3 DNA: TGTGCCAGCAGCCCAGACTTATTCCGATCTGGGGCCAACGTCCTGACTTTC
J gene: TRBJ2-6
V gene: TRBV9
D gene: .
clone size: .

CDR3 protein: CASSLFLGSGLRGNTIYF
CDR3 DNA: TGTGCCAGCAGTTTATTCTTGGGGTCCGGGCTGCGTGGAAACACCATATATTTT
J gene: TRBJ1-3
V gene: TRBV28
D gene: .
clone size: many